Below, 2 T cell receptor beta chains from the same sample are listed, as sequenced in a study of OX40 agonist ivuxolimab in advanced cancers. Using immunoSEQ multiplex PCR, the repertoire was profiled, and TCRdb retains in-frame clones only, with some absent. The table includes about 100,000 clones, 94% detected once. The source was CD4+ or CD8+ T cells sorted from blood, collected in a trial of the OX40 agonist ivuxolimab. These TCRs come from an adult with an advanced solid tumor such as melanoma, head and neck, liver or kidney cancer.

This rearrangement joins TRBV29-1 to TRBJ1-4; D may be TRBD1 (5 bases). Trimming pared 6 bases from V and 5 bases from J, leaving 22 bases between. The V gene's germline CDR1 is SQVTM and CDR2 ANQGSEA. This CDR3 is 16 amino acids long. CDR3 sequence: CSVPGHNQAGNEKLFF. The CDR3 DNA sequence: TGCAGCGTCCCAGGGCACAACCAGGCGGGGAATGAAAAACTGTTTTTT.

By share, this clone ranks as large. The J gene is TRBJ1-1, the V gene TRBV30; D may be TRBD1 (5 bases). V gave up 5 bases and J gave up 6 bases, with 13 bases separating them. Per the germline V gene, CDR1 is GTSNPN and CDR2 is SVGIG (reference sequence). The CDR3 length is 12 residues. The CDR3, as DNA: TGTGCCTGGGCGACGGGGCGGTCTGAAGCTTTCTTT. Translated: CAWATGRSEAFF.